This T cell receptor (beta chain) was documented in a study of cytomegalovirus exposure and HLA in healthy donors. The PCR employed 60 Vbeta primers together with 13 Jbeta primers. Profiled with immunoSEQ multiplex PCR; TCRdb holds only in-frame clones, not every one. Of approximately 220,000 clones in the sample, roughly 79% were seen once. Germline trimming cut 7 bases from V and 5 bases from J; bases unmatched to any gene: 4. Germline lookup yields CDR1 MNHNY and CDR2 SVGAGI (reference sequence). The CDR3 has 12 amino acids. What was sequenced was PBMCs. This clonotype was sampled from a male donor in good health and CMV-seronegative. This chain connects TRBV6-6 to TRBJ2-7; 8 nucleotides line up with TRBD1. CDR3: CASNGQGHEQYF. In DNA, the CDR3 is TGTGCCAGCAACGGACAGGGACACGAGCAGTACTTC.